Listed here are 32 T cell receptor beta chains from one sample, sequenced in a study of glioma-infiltrating T cells (dated by TCRdb to about 2016). TCRdb records Illumina MiSeq as the sequencer. The iRepertoire nested amplicon-rescue multiplex PCR (arm-PCR) platform was used to amplify TCR alpha and beta CDR3 regions from RNA. In TCRdb, the public reads were trimmed at Q25 with fastp and aligned with MiXCR, with productive beta chains retained. Rows with a matching CDR3 protein are joined into one entry that keeps the most common DNA and genes. The sample table holds around 140,000 distinct CDR3 sequences, of which roughly two fifths were seen once. The ten largest clones represent around 18% of the sample. Sequenced input: glioma tissue, nonneoplastic brain tissue, or PBMCs (not recorded which). The receptors were sampled from a human donor with low-grade glioma or glioblastoma, undergoing nonglioma brain surgery, or in good health (not recorded which).

This clonotype was counted ten times or more. The chain links TRBV27 to TRBJ2-3; unclear D gene. Trimming stripped 4 bases from V and 5 bases from J, with 10 bases between. CDR1 MNHEY and CDR2 SMNVEV come from the germline V gene (reference sequence). The CDR3 length is 13 residues. As DNA, the CDR3 is TGTGCCAGCAGTTACGGCTACAGAGATACGCAGTATTTT. It codes for CASSYGYRDTQYF.

The chain employs TRBV27 and TRBJ1-1, with TRBD1 matching over 10 bases. V dropped 7 bases and J dropped 0; count of bases not matched to a gene: 5. This CDR3 contains 15 residues. Germline CDR1 reads MNHEY; CDR2 reads SMNVEV (reference sequence). The CDR3 here is CASTKGQGMNTEAFF. The CDR3, as DNA: TGTGCCAGCACCAAGGGACAGGGGATGAACACTGAAGCTTTCTTT.

This clonotype was counted only a few times. V usage is TRBV15 and J usage is TRBJ2-1; a possible D gene is TRBD1 (5 bases). V was trimmed by 1 base and J by 5 bases, leaving 9 bases between them. From germline, CDR1 is LNHNV and CDR2 YYDKDF (reference sequence). The CDR3 is 14 amino acids. CDR3 nucleotides: TGTGCCACCAGCAGAGGAACAGGCGACAATGAGCAGTTCTTC. The encoded protein is CATSRGTGDNEQFF. The full variable domain, with the rest looked up from reference TRBV15 and TRBJ2-1, is DAMVIQNPRYQVTQFGKPVTLSCSQTLNHNVMYWYQQKSSQAPKLLFHYYDKDFNNEADTPDNFQSRRPNTSFCFLDIRSPGLGDTAMYLCATSRGTGDNEQFFGPGTRLTVL.

The rearrangement joins TRBV15 to TRBJ2-2; TRBD1 or TRBD2 may be the D gene (6 bases each). V was clipped by 0 bases and J by 8 bases, with 10 bases between them. Germline V gene lookup returns CDR1 LNHNV and CDR2 YYDKDF (reference sequence). The CDR3 has 14 amino acids. The CDR3 DNA sequence: TGTGCCACCAGCAGAGATAAGGGGGGAGGGGAGCTGTTTTTT. Protein product: CATSRDKGGGELFF.

CDR3 sequence reads: CASSSTGEGNQPQHF. CDR3 nucleotides: TGTGCCAGCAGCTCGACAGGGGAGGGCAATCAGCCCCAGCATTTT. The chain couples TRBV7-2 to TRBJ1-5, with 8 bases aligning to TRBD1. V gave up 4 bases and J gave up 2 bases; unmatched junction bases: 4. This CDR3 is built from 15 residues. Germline loops: CDR1 SGHTA, CDR2 FQGNSA.

This chain uses TRBV10-3 with TRBJ1-1; D call uncertain. This CDR3 is built from 11 residues. V lost 2 bases and J lost 7, with 5 bases in between. The germline gives CDR1 ENHRY, CDR2 SYGVKD. The CDR3 nucleotides read TGTGCCATCAGTGAGGCTCGTGAAGCTTTCTTT. Protein: CAISEAREAFF.

The chain has TRBV6-5 and TRBJ2-3; 9 positions match TRBD1. V shed 4 bases, J shed 1 base, and the junction held 9 bases outside the gene matches. The CDR3 consists of 17 residues. Germline loops: CDR1 MNHEY, CDR2 SVGAGI. The CDR3 loop is CASSFSGTGLGTDTQYF. CDR3 coding DNA: TGTGCCAGCAGTTTCTCCGGGACAGGGTTGGGCACAGATACGCAGTATTTT.

The chain links TRBV24-1 to TRBJ1-2, with a possible D match to TRBD1 (6 bases). Germline-derived CDR1 and CDR2 are KGHDR and SFDVKD. The CDR3 sequence is 12 residues long. The V and J ends lost 4 bases and 8 bases respectively, with 10 bases between them. The CDR3 loop is CATSDDGGGYTF. DNA for the CDR3: TGTGCCACCAGTGACGACGGGGGCGGCTACACCTTC.

On this clonotype: A read error may explain this, as a much larger clone is one base away. The chain recombines TRBV6-1 with TRBJ1-6; no clear D gene. The ends were cut back, 6 bases at V and 10 bases at J, with 13 bases in the middle. The CDR3 extends over 13 amino acids. Germline loops: CDR1 MNHNS, CDR2 SASEGT. DNA for the CDR3: TGTGCCAGCAGGGTAGTAAAACTCTCACCCCTCCACTTT. It encodes CASRVVKLSPLHF.

Only a few counts were recorded for this clonotype. The rearrangement uses TRBV7-2 and TRBJ2-7, with D possibly matching TRBD2 (5 bases). Trimming removed 5 bases from V and 4 bases from J, with 9 bases in between. The CDR3 contains 12 residues. CDR1 is SGHTA and CDR2 is FQGNSA in the germline V gene. The CDR3 sequence is CASSPQRYEQYF. As DNA, the CDR3 is TGTGCCAGCAGCCCCCAGCGGTACGAGCAGTACTTC.

V is TRBV7-3 and J is TRBJ2-3; D unresolved. Trimming took off 6 bases at V and 4 bases at J, with 11 bases between the two ends. CDR3 length: 13 amino acids. Germline CDR1 SGHTA, CDR2 FQGTGA. CDR3 region: CASRTGSADTQYF. The CDR3 region has the DNA TGTGCCAGCAGAACCGGGTCGGCAGATACGCAGTATTTT. Using reference TRBV7-3 and TRBJ2-3 for the parts outside the CDR3, the full variable domain is GAGVSQTPSNKVTEKGKYVELRCDPISGHTALYWYRQSLGQGPEFLIYFQGTGAADDSGLPNDRFFAVRPEGSVSTLKIQRTERGDSAVYLCASRTGSADTQYFGPGTRLTVL.

For this clonotype: A junction end diverges from the germline sequence, so it may reflect a read error. CDR3 amino acids: CASSPISQARDQETQYF. CDR3 sequence (DNA): TGCGCCAGCAGTCCCATATCACAGGCTCGGGACCAAGAGACCCAGTACTTC. The rearrangement uses TRBV6-9 and TRBJ2-5, with D tentatively TRBD1 (5 bases). The CDR3 runs 17 residues. Germline-derived CDR1 and CDR2 are MNHGY and SVAAGI.

In its sample, this clonotype was seen once. The chain links TRBV2 to TRBJ2-5; D not resolved. The germline V gene has CDR1 SNHLY and CDR2 FYNNEI. The CDR3 contains 13 residues. The V and J ends lost 7 bases and 3 bases respectively, with 12 bases between them. The CDR3: CASTLSWEETQYF. CDR3 coding DNA: TGTGCCAGCACTTTGTCGTGGGAAGAGACCCAGTACTTC.

V and J are TRBV20-1 and TRBJ1-2; the D gene is possibly TRBD1 (5 bases). CDR1 is DFQATT, CDR2 SNEGSKA, per germline (reference sequence). The V end was cut by 7 bases, the J end by 2 bases, with 23 bases between. This CDR3 comprises 16 residues. The CDR3 DNA is TGCAGTGAATCTCGGCGAAGGGGCGTTGGGAACTATGGCTACACCTTC. This codes for CSESRRRGVGNYGYTF.

The table lists this clonotype with a few counts. The V gene is TRBV27, the J gene TRBJ1-5; D perhaps matches TRBD1 (5 bases). V lost 5 bases, J lost 2 bases, and 13 bases lay in between. Germline V gene data show CDR1 as MNHEY and CDR2 as SMNVEV (reference sequence). The CDR3 has 15 amino acids. DNA for the CDR3: TGTGCCAGCAGTCCCTCCGGGGGGGGCAATCAGCCCCAGCATTTT. It specifies CASSPSGGGNQPQHF.

In its sample, this clonotype was seen a few times. V is TRBV6-5 and J is TRBJ1-5, with 8 bases that match TRBD1. The CDR3 runs to 14 residues. Germline V gene lookup returns CDR1 MNHEY and CDR2 SVGAGI. The J segment lost 6 bases and the V segment lost 7 bases, leaving 8 bases of the junction unmatched. CDR3 protein: CASTPDRDGQPQHF. CDR3 nucleotides: TGTGCCAGCACCCCGGACAGGGACGGTCAGCCCCAGCATTTT.

This clonotype was counted only a few times. The CDR3 DNA follows: TGTGCCAGCTCACGGACAGGGCAGCGAGAGACCCAGTACTTC. This codes for CASSRTGQRETQYF. The V gene is TRBV18, the J gene TRBJ2-5; 8 nucleotides match TRBD1. The CDR3 contains 14 residues. Germline CDR1 is KGHSH and CDR2 is LQKENI. The V and J ends lost 4 bases and 4 bases, in that order; junction bases with no gene match: 5.

This sequence joins TRBV7-3 and TRBJ2-5; D remains unclear. The length of the CDR3 is 13 residues. The V end lost 3 bases, the J end lost 2 bases, and 7 bases lay between the germline ends. CDR1 and CDR2 (germline): SGHTA, FQGTGA. CDR3 DNA sequence: TGTGCCAGCAGCTTCAACATGCAAGAGACCCAGTACTTC. Its translation: CASSFNMQETQYF.

Remarks on this clonotype: The junction differs from germline at one of its ends, possibly a read error. V is TRBV7-2 and J is TRBJ1-1; D possibly corresponds to TRBD1 (5 bases). The CDR3 totals 14 residues. Per the germline V gene, CDR1 is SGHTA and CDR2 is FQGNSA. CDR3 protein: CARRLGHLNTEAFF. The CDR3 DNA follows: TGTGCCCGCAGATTAGGACACCTGAACACTGAAGCTTTCTTT.

The chain carries TRBV20-1 and TRBJ1-1, with D possibly being TRBD1 (5 bases). CDR1 is DFQATT and CDR2 is SNEGSKA in the germline V gene (reference sequence). Trimming pared 0 bases from V and 3 bases from J, leaving 8 bases between. The CDR3 is 13 residues long. The CDR3 here is CSARERGDTEAFF. The DNA for the CDR3 is TGCAGTGCTAGAGAGAGGGGCGACACTGAAGCTTTCTTT.

In this sample, this clonotype turned up a few times. The chain has TRBV25-1 and TRBJ1-6; tentatively, D is TRBD1 (5 bases). Germline CDR1 reads MGHDK; CDR2 reads SYGVNS. The CDR3 contains 14 residues. V lost 7 bases and J lost 3, with 10 bases in between. As DNA, the CDR3 is TGTGCCAGCACTGACAGTTACTATAATTCACCCCTCCACTTT. Translating it yields CASTDSYYNSPLHF.

This chain uses TRBV2 with TRBJ2-3; possible D gene TRBD1, 5 bases. The CDR3 has 14 amino acids. V was clipped by 11 bases and J by 2 bases, with 17 bases between them. Germline V CDR1 and CDR2: SNHLY, FYNNEI. CDR3 region: CAHEDKLFTDTQYF. In DNA, the CDR3 is TGTGCCCACGAGGACAAATTATTCACAGATACGCAGTATTTT.

The chain is built from TRBV20-1 and TRBJ2-3; no reliable D call. The germline V gene has CDR1 DFQATT and CDR2 SNEGSKA (reference sequence). Trimming shortened V by 0 bases and J by 4 bases, and 5 bases separated the two germline ends. The CDR3 covers 12 residues. DNA for the CDR3: TGCAGTGCTAGAGATAGGGCAGATACGCAGTATTTT. Its translation is CSARDRADTQYF.

The rearrangement uses TRBV20-1 and TRBJ1-1, with D uncertain. V lost 0 bases, J lost 3 bases, and 11 bases lay in between. The germline gives CDR1 DFQATT, CDR2 SNEGSKA (reference sequence). The CDR3 is made up of 14 amino acids. The CDR3 region has the DNA TGCAGTGCTAGAGATAGGAGGGCAGACACTGAAGCTTTCTTT. Translated: CSARDRRADTEAFF.

This chain links TRBV4-1 with TRBJ2-7; tentative D call: TRBD1 (5 bases). Germline CDR1 is MGHRA and CDR2 is YSYEKL. There are 14 residues in the CDR3. V lost 5 bases and J lost 2, with 13 bases in between. The chain's CDR3 is CASSGQGSTYEQYF. In DNA, the CDR3 is TGCGCCAGCAGCGGCCAGGGAAGCACCTACGAGCAGTACTTC.

This chain joins TRBV19 and TRBJ1-5, with TRBD1 identical over 10 bases. Germline lookup yields CDR1 LNHDA and CDR2 SQIVND (reference sequence). The V gene end was trimmed by 4 bases and the J gene end by 10 bases; junction bases not matched to a gene: 10. The CDR3 extends over 15 amino acids. CDR3 in DNA: TGTGCCAGTAGTACCTCCGGGACAGGGGTCTATCCCCAGCATTTT. This translates into CASSTSGTGVYPQHF. The variable domain in full, completed from reference TRBV19 and TRBJ1-5, reads DGGITQSPKYLFRKEGQNVTLSCEQNLNHDAMYWYRQDPGQGLRLIYYSQIVNDFQKGDIAEGYSVSREKKESFPLTVTSAQKNPTAFYLCASSTSGTGVYPQHFGDGTRLSIL.

This clonotype was picked up many times. This chain connects TRBV24-1 to TRBJ2-3; D is undetermined. The germline V gene encodes CDR1 KGHDR and CDR2 SFDVKD. The V and J ends lost 5 bases and 0 bases respectively, with 8 bases between them. This CDR3 contains 14 residues. CDR3 DNA sequence: TGTGCCACCAGTGGGGCTTATAGCACAGATACGCAGTATTTT. Encoded protein: CATSGAYSTDTQYF.

This chain links TRBV20-1 with TRBJ2-2; TRBD2 might be the D (6 bases). The CDR3 consists of 13 residues. From germline, CDR1 is DFQATT and CDR2 SNEGSKA (reference sequence). The ends were cut back, 1 base at V and 4 bases at J, with 7 bases in the middle. The CDR3 region has the DNA TGCAGTGCTAGAGGGACTATCACCGGGGAGCTGTTTTTT. This gives the protein CSARGTITGELFF.

This clonotype was observed many times. The rearrangement joins TRBV27 to TRBJ1-5, with D unresolved. Per the germline V gene, CDR1 is MNHEY and CDR2 is SMNVEV (reference sequence). The V and J ends lost 0 bases and 2 bases respectively, with 11 bases between them. The CDR3 totals 16 residues. CDR3 nucleotides: TGTGCCAGCAGTTTATCTCCAACCGGAGGCAATCAGCCCCAGCATTTT. Translation gives CASSLSPTGGNQPQHF.

This clonotype occurred once. The chain employs TRBV2 and TRBJ1-3; TRBD1 is a possible D gene (6 bases). Trimming removed 9 bases from V and 0 bases from J, with 15 bases in between. CDR1 and CDR2 (germline): SNHLY, FYNNEI. This CDR3 comprises 15 residues. DNA for the CDR3: TGTGCCAGTGGGGGCGCAGTTCGCTCTGGAAACACCATATATTTT. As protein: CASGGAVRSGNTIYF.

This clonotype came up many times. V usage is TRBV20-1 and J usage is TRBJ1-5; D ambiguous. This CDR3 contains 11 residues. Trimming stripped 2 bases from V and 9 bases from J, with 8 bases between. From germline, CDR1 is DFQATT and CDR2 SNEGSKA (reference sequence). In DNA, the CDR3 is TGCAGTGCTAGACACGAGTCGCCCCAGCATTTT. It encodes CSARHESPQHF.

This clonotype was seen more than once but under ten times. CDR3: CASSYPGGERSLNEQFF. The CDR3 DNA reads as TGTGCCAGCAGTTATCCTGGGGGAGAGCGGTCCTTGAATGAGCAGTTCTTC. The V gene is TRBV7-2, the J gene TRBJ2-1; D could derive from TRBD1 or TRBD2 (5 bases each). Germline CDR1 and CDR2: SGHTA and FQGNSA. The CDR3 is made up of 17 amino acids. V was cut by 6 bases and J by 7 bases, with 25 bases left in between.